A single TCR beta chain is shown here with its context. Its target is unknown. These data are taken from a study of T cells in Graves' hyperthyroidism and ophthalmopathy. Study results and limitations: Blood also contained most expanded thyroid clonotypes above 0.001.

Ophthalmopathy patients showed a Clinical Activity Score of at least 3, NOSPECS grade of at least 4 and duration under 3 months. Researchers amplified the TCR beta CDR3 regions from RNA transcripts. Using the HTBI primer set, a first-round RT-PCR was run on the TCR CDR3. TCRdb reprocessed the multiplex PCR reads via MiXCR and lists one record per CDR3 protein. The sample carries nearly 600,000 distinct CDR3 sequences, 13% to 15% recorded once. Germline values: CDR1 MNHEY, CDR2 SMNVEV (reference sequence). This CDR3 contains 13 residues. V was trimmed by 4 bases and J by 4 bases, leaving 10 bases between them.

The specimen sequenced was blood. This clonotype originated in a woman between 18 and 29 years old with Graves' ophthalmopathy. The chain employs TRBV27 and TRBJ1-2; possibly TRBD1 for D (6 bases). CDR3 DNA sequence: TGTGCCAGCAGTTCGACAGGTCTCTATGGCTACACCTTC. Protein: CASSSTGLYGYTF.